This TCR beta chain was obtained from a study of blood T cell repertoires in COVID-19. Overall study context: Sources were T cells, B-cell-depleted T cells, or PBMCs; the material itself was cDNA or gDNA.

The CDR3 consists of 16 residues. Germline CDR1 SNHLY, CDR2 FYNNEI. V shed 4 bases and J shed 0 bases, with 15 bases lying between them. In the original workflow: Amplification from reference gene primers served as the basis for estimated nucleated cell counts. Repertoires were generated with immunoSEQ multiplex PCR, while TCRdb's copy carries only in-frame clones and drops some. The V and J calls and clone size were taken over from that table, and D and trimming were inferred from the DNA. The table includes more than 100,000 clones, more than 80% detected once. Sequencing input: peripheral blood. The clonotype originates from a woman aged 55-70 years with acute or convalescent COVID-19. The chain employs TRBV2 and TRBJ1-2; no clear D gene. The CDR3 bases are TGTGCCAGCAGTGGGCCCCTCTCAGGCGCTAACTATGGCTACACCTTC. Its translation is CASSGPLSGANYGYTF. The full variable domain, with the rest looked up from reference TRBV2 and TRBJ1-2, is EPEVTQTPSHQVTQMGQEVILRCVPISNHLYFYWYRQILGQKVEFLVSFYNNEISEKSEIFDDQFSVERPDGSNFTLKIRSTKLEDSAMYFCASSGPLSGANYGYTFGSGTRLTVV.